This T cell receptor beta chain was profiled in a study of identical twins (dated by TCRdb to the mid-2010s). Background for the entire study: The study deep-sequenced TCR alpha and beta repertoires from monozygotic twins, unrelated adults of various ages and cord blood to test whether fetal clonotypes persist. To rule out contamination, replicate twin experiments were performed at different times with different library preparation protocols.

Based on the germline V gene, the CDR1 and CDR2 sequences are MNHEY and SVGAGI. CDR3 length: 14 amino acids, cysteine to phenylalanine. This entry keeps only the CDR3 DNA: 42 bases, framed from base 1. Trimming at the junction amounts to 3 bases on V and 1 base on J, and the germline ends lie 9 bases apart. Library prep was done by 5' RACE. Sequenced using an Illumina HiSeq 2000. Template switching introduced a universal primer binding site; the final cDNA contained a unique molecular identifier, enabling accurate counting of TCR cDNA molecules. First-strand cDNA for TCR alpha and beta chains was synthesized from specific primers in the conserved constant-segment region. Each cDNA library was double barcoded, with a SMART-Mk sample barcode plus Illumina barcodes, to control for contamination. TruSeq adapter sequences and Illumina sample barcodes were added in two successive PCR steps. TCR alpha and beta cDNA libraries were sequenced on the Illumina HiSeq platform with custom primers. As for how the authors treated the data: MiGEC was used to process raw reads and extract unique molecular identifiers, and MiXCR was used to find CDR3 positions. Recombination models were inferred per individual with the repgenHMM and IGoR tools using an EM algorithm. Shared clonotype analysis was performed with the tcR package in R, normalizing sharing by the product of cloneset sizes. To study raw recombination without the effects of thymic and clonal selection, out-of-frame nonproductive sequences were analyzed. TCRdb trimmed public reads at Q25 via fastp, called clones via MiXCR and kept in-frame beta chains. Every CDR3 protein is listed once, alongside the most common genes and DNA of its rows. The V and J calls reflect TCRdb's pipeline rather than the authors' work. The sample table holds around 570,000 distinct CDR3 sequences, of which around a tenth were seen once. The ten most abundant clones make up under 3.5% of the sample.

The research as a whole found: Compared with coincidental sharing between unrelated individuals, an excess of low generation-probability sequences was observed among out-of-frame TCR alpha sequences shared between twins. Fewer insertions were carried by abundant cord blood beta clonotypes, a similar but weaker trend appeared in young adult naive repertoires, and no such trend appeared in memory repertoires. Excess twin sharing in beta out-of-frame sequences was weaker because fewer shared sequences lowered the signal-to-noise ratio. Conclusions relied on cross-sectional statistical analysis, since the same donors could not be followed over many years. Out-of-frame TCR alpha sharing in monozygotic twins was systematically underestimated by recombination models, whereas sharing between unrelated individuals was in agreement with the recombination models. Invariant T cells such as MAIT and iNKT could partly confound zero-insertion analyses, though diverse VJ usage argued against this for most clonotypes.

This clonotype has more than one count but fewer than ten. Its target antigen remains unknown. No base quality information exists; no much larger clone differs at one position. All donors were healthy Caucasians. The twin cohort comprised three pairs of female monozygotic twins, all aged roughly 18 to 29 years. The RNA used for TCR libraries was isolated from peripheral blood mononuclear cells. These data also featured in a second study, about yellow fever vaccine responses in identical twins. As that second paper reports: The T cell response to vaccination in identical twins was reported by the authors to appear partly convergent and partly personalized. In identical twins, the study followed T cell clones that responded to the vaccine with precision.

This sequence was found in a young woman in good health. The sample comprised PBMCs. Recombination linked TRBV6-5 to TRBJ2-5, with the D gene call left open. The DNA sequence follows: TGTGCCAGCAGTTATTCGGTTCTCCAAGAGACCCAGTACTTC. This sequence encodes CASSYSVLQETQYF.